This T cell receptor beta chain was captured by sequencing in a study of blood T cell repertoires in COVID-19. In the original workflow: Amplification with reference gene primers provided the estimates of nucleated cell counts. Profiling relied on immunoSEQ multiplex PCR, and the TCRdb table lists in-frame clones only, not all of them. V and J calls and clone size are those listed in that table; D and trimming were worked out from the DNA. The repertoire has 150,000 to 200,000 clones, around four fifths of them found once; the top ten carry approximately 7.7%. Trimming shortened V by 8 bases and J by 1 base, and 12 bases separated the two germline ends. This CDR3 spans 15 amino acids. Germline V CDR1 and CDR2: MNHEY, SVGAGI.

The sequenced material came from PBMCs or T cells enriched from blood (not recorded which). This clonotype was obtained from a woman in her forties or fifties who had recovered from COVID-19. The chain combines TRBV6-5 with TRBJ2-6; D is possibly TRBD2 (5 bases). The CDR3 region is CASVRGQSGANVLTF. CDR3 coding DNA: TGTGCCAGCGTACGAGGGCAGTCTGGGGCCAACGTCCTGACTTTC.